These 19 T cell receptor beta chains share one sample of origin, sequenced in a study of T-cell reconstitution after alpha-beta-depleted transplantation in children. During its preparation, the TCRbeta library received unique molecular identifiers. TCRdb used MiXCR to reprocess the PCR reads, holding one entry per CDR3 protein. The data contain some 220,000 distinct CDR3 sequences, about 9.5% of them singletons. Specimen: PBMCs from the stem cell graft donor, collected from the stem cell graft. The receptors derive from a human donor who donated a stem cell graft to a child with acute lymphoblastic leukemia.

The chain uses TRBV14 and TRBJ2-5; the D is unclear. The CDR3 is 13 amino acids. V was trimmed by 2 bases and J by 7 bases, leaving 11 bases between them. CDR1 is SGHDN and CDR2 is FVKESK in the germline V gene. The CDR3 loop reads CASSQLHLGTQYF. CDR3 nucleotide sequence: TGTGCCAGCAGCCAACTCCATTTGGGGACCCAGTACTTC.

This clonotype showed up many times. This chain joins TRBV6-5 and TRBJ1-3; D is unclear. CDR1 and CDR2 (germline): MNHEY, SVGAGI. The CDR3 sequence is 14 residues long. V dropped 2 bases and J dropped 0 bases, with 5 bases sitting between them. The CDR3 region has the DNA TGTGCCAGCAGTTACCAGGTCTCTGGAAACACCATATATTTT. Translation: CASSYQVSGNTIYF.

The genes are TRBV20-1 and TRBJ2-3, with D uncertain. V lost 6 bases to trimming and J lost 2 bases, with 18 bases between them. This CDR3 is 15 amino acids long. In germline, CDR1 is DFQATT, CDR2 SNEGSKA (reference sequence). The CDR3 here is CSAPLPRLNTDTQYF. For the CDR3, the DNA is TGCAGTGCCCCCCTTCCACGGCTTAACACAGATACGCAGTATTTT.

This sequence joins TRBV6-5 and TRBJ1-1; no clear D. Germline V gene sequence: CDR1 MNHEY, CDR2 SVGAGI. V lost 5 bases and J 6 bases, leaving 13 bases between the germline ends. The CDR3 runs to 13 residues. In DNA form, the CDR3 reads TGTGCCAGCAGTAACCCGAACAAACCTGAAGCTTTCTTT. This gives the protein CASSNPNKPEAFF.

The rearrangement uses TRBV7-9 and TRBJ1-5; no firm D call. Germline CDR1 is SEHNR and CDR2 is FQNEAQ (reference sequence). Trimming took 5 bases from V and 0 from J, leaving 14 bases between them. CDR3 length: 16 amino acids. CDR3 amino acids: CASSPPGWVSNQPQHF. CDR3 in DNA: TGTGCCAGCAGCCCACCGGGGTGGGTTAGCAATCAGCCCCAGCATTTT.

This clonotype came up a few times. The chain has TRBV7-8 and TRBJ2-4; 8 bases match TRBD1. The CDR3 has 14 amino acids. Germline CDR1 reads SGHVS; CDR2 reads FQNEAQ. V lost 5 bases, J lost 4 bases, and 4 bases stayed unmatched. The CDR3 sequence: CASSARQGKNIQYF. The CDR3, as DNA: TGTGCCAGCAGCGCACGACAGGGGAAAAACATTCAGTACTTC.

This chain connects TRBV11-2 to TRBJ1-5, with D unclear. With 2 bases removed from V and 2 bases from J, the gap between germline ends came to 1 base. This CDR3 is 12 amino acids long. Looked up from germline, CDR1 is SGHAT and CDR2 is FQNNGV. The CDR3 sequence is CASSLRNQPQHF. In DNA, the CDR3 is TGTGCCAGCAGCTTACGCAATCAGCCCCAGCATTTT.

The V call is TRBV18, the J call TRBJ2-7; D remains ambiguous. Germline V gives CDR1 KGHSH, CDR2 LQKENI. The length of the CDR3 is 15 residues. Trimming removed 0 bases from V and 2 bases from J, with 11 bases in between. CDR3 sequence: CASSPPSTYTYEQYF. The CDR3, as DNA: TGTGCCAGCTCACCACCGAGTACGTATACCTACGAGCAGTACTTC.

The chain is built from TRBV5-1 and TRBJ2-3; maybe TRBD2 (5 bases). Trimming pared 4 bases from V and 11 bases from J, leaving 11 bases between. The CDR3 sequence is 11 residues long. Germline-derived CDR1 and CDR2 are SGHRS and YFSETQ. The CDR3 protein is CASSAQEEQYF. CDR3 in DNA: TGCGCCAGCAGCGCGCAGGAGGAGCAGTATTTT.

This clonotype appeared many times. The rearrangement joins TRBV24-1 to TRBJ2-2; 7 bases fit TRBD1. CDR1 and CDR2 (germline): KGHDR, SFDVKD. With V trimmed by 8 bases and J by 4 bases, 6 bases remained unmatched. This CDR3 is built from 14 residues. The CDR3 DNA is TGTGCCACCAAGTCACAGGGGATCACCGGGGAGCTGTTTTTT. Encoded protein: CATKSQGITGELFF.

The sample holds a few counts of this clonotype. The V call is TRBV20-1, the J call TRBJ2-1; TRBD2 matches at 8 bases. The CDR3 is made up of 16 amino acids. V was clipped by 0 bases and J by 2 bases; unmatched bases: 6. CDR1 and CDR2 from the germline V gene are DFQATT and SNEGSKA (reference sequence). The CDR3 bases are TGCAGTGCTAGAGATATACGGGAGGGCACCTACAATGAGCAGTTCTTC. Encoded protein: CSARDIREGTYNEQFF.

The J gene is TRBJ1-5, the V gene TRBV18, with D possibly being TRBD1 (6 bases). The V end lost 3 bases, the J end lost 1 base, and 10 bases lay between the germline ends. In germline, CDR1 is KGHSH, CDR2 LQKENI. The CDR3 sequence is 15 residues long. CDR3 bases: TGTGCCAGCTCACCCCGAGACAGGAGCAATCAGCCCCAGCATTTT. It translates to CASSPRDRSNQPQHF.

This clonotype occurred many times. The genes are TRBV29-1 and TRBJ1-1; unclear D gene. This CDR3 has 16 residues. Trimming pared 6 bases from V and 1 base from J, leaving 21 bases between. The germline V gene has CDR1 SQVTM and CDR2 ANQGSEA. CDR3 residues: CSVAPRLRRRNTEAFF. The CDR3 nucleotides are TGCAGCGTGGCCCCCCGGTTGAGGCGCCGGAACACTGAAGCTTTCTTT.

This clonotype was recorded a few times. The chain links TRBV6-5 to TRBJ1-5, with 8 bases matching TRBD1. The CDR3 sequence is 15 residues long. Per germline, CDR1 MNHEY and CDR2 SVGAGI. V was clipped by 0 bases and J by 2 bases; unmatched bases: 0. The CDR3: CASSYSGQGNQPQHF. CDR3 DNA: TGTGCCAGCAGTTACTCGGGACAGGGCAATCAGCCCCAGCATTTT.

This clonotype was seen only a few times. The V and J genes are TRBV10-1 and TRBJ1-6, with D possibly being TRBD1 (5 bases). The V end lost 3 bases, the J end lost 9 bases, and 15 bases lay between the germline ends. The CDR3 totals 15 residues. Germline V gives CDR1 WNHNN, CDR2 SYGVQD (reference sequence). The CDR3 region is CASSDFPQGGSPLHF. In nucleotides, the CDR3 is TGCGCCAGCAGTGACTTCCCGCAGGGCGGTTCACCCCTCCACTTT.

This clonotype has just a few counts. The chain employs TRBV5-1 and TRBJ2-5; maybe TRBD2 (5 bases). Germline CDR1 SGHRS, CDR2 YFSETQ. Trimming stripped 0 bases from V and 5 bases from J, with 11 bases between. This CDR3 region has 14 residues. The CDR3: CASSLGEGAETQYF. CDR3 in DNA: TGCGCCAGCAGCTTGGGTGAGGGTGCCGAGACCCAGTACTTC.

The sample holds a few counts of this clonotype. This rearrangement joins TRBV5-1 to TRBJ2-7; 7 bases line up with TRBD1. Germline CDR1 and CDR2: SGHRS and YFSETQ. With V trimmed by 4 bases and J by 6 bases, 7 bases remained unmatched. CDR3 length: 13 residues. In nucleotides, the CDR3 is TGCGCCAGCAGCCCAGGACAGGTGGGCGAGCAGTACTTC. The encoded protein is CASSPGQVGEQYF.

The chain links TRBV29-1 to TRBJ2-2; 8 bases fit TRBD1. The CDR3 extends over 15 amino acids. CDR1 is SQVTM and CDR2 is ANQGSEA in the germline V gene. Trimming at V came to 2 bases and at J to 6 bases, leaving 8 bases not matched to a gene. CDR3 in DNA: TGCAGCGTTGAACGACAGGGGTGGAGTTCCGGGGAGCTGTTTTTT. Translation: CSVERQGWSSGELFF.

This clonotype was seen ten or more times. CDR3 in DNA: TGTGCCAGCAGCGCCAACCACAGGGGGCCTATAGAAAAACTGTTTTTT. It is translated as CASSANHRGPIEKLFF. The chain is built from TRBV9 and TRBJ1-4; 9 bases align to TRBD1. Germline V gene lookup returns CDR1 SGDLS and CDR2 YYNGEE. The CDR3 sequence is 16 residues long. The J segment lost 8 bases and the V segment lost 3 bases, leaving 11 bases of the junction unmatched.